This TCR beta chain was sequenced during a study of T cells in Graves' hyperthyroidism and ophthalmopathy. Among the patients, aged 18 to 65, hyperthyroidism was newly diagnosed and had lasted under 2 months. It was 8 to 10 ml of fresh peripheral blood that supplied the PBMCs. Researchers took RNA transcripts and amplified the TCR beta CDR3 regions from them. HTBI primers were employed in a first-round RT-PCR of the TCR CDR3. TCRdb reanalysed the multiplex PCR reads using MiXCR and keeps one entry per CDR3 protein. The sample has hundreds of thousands of distinct CDR3 sequences, approximately 13% seen once. The sequencing input was blood. The source is a woman aged 25 to 39 with Graves' hyperthyroidism that later progressed to Graves' ophthalmopathy.

As DNA, the CDR3 is TGTGCCTGGAGCGGGAAAGGGAAAGCTTTCTTT. Its translation is CAWSGKGKAFF. The rearrangement links TRBV30 to TRBJ1-1, with D uncertain. There are 11 residues in the CDR3. CDR1 and CDR2 from the germline V gene are GTSNPN and SVGIG (reference sequence). The ends were cut back, 3 bases at V and 9 bases at J, with 11 bases in the middle.